This T cell receptor (beta chain) was profiled in a study of PD-1 blockade in classical Hodgkin lymphoma. Trimming removed 4 bases at V and 3 bases at J, with 12 bases between. Looked up from germline, CDR1 is SGHDT and CDR2 is YYEEEE. This CDR3 spans 14 amino acids. Measured with immunoSEQ multiplex PCR; TCRdb has only the in-frame clones, and not every one. This repertoire shows about 58,000 clones, under 95% found once; its top ten account for more than 9%. Each of the patients experienced relapse following autologous stem cell transplantation, and their brentuximab vedotin exposure differed. The V and J genes are TRBV5-6 and TRBJ2-3; D remains ambiguous. This clonotype was sampled from a human donor with classical Hodgkin lymphoma. The material sequenced was peripheral blood mononuclear cells (PBMCs), taken before the second cycle of nivolumab. DNA of the CDR3: TGTGCCAGCAGCGAGGACCCGAGGACAGATACGCAGTATTTT. It yields the protein CASSEDPRTDTQYF.